The next 4 T cell receptor beta chains were all read from a single sample in a study of cytomegalovirus exposure and HLA in healthy donors (dated by TCRdb to the late 2010s). The library was obtained by the immunoSEQ multiplex PCR assay. A mixture of 60 forward primers for TCR Vbeta segments and 13 reverse primers for TCR Jbeta segments was used in the multiplex PCR. Entries here come from immuneACCESS through TCRdb and include only in-frame sequences with V and J called. Some clones fail to appear in such tables; in the studies checked, an unresolved V gene covers under half of the shortfall, and the cause of the remainder is unknown. The sample yields around 72,000 clones; about 66% were counted once. About 20% of the sample is in the top ten clones. The sample comprised PBMCs. The receptors here all came from a middle-aged man in good health and CMV-seropositive.

The chain carries TRBV7-2 and TRBJ2-6; 7 nucleotides line up with TRBD2. Looked up from germline, CDR1 is SGHTA and CDR2 is FQGNSA. V lost 7 bases and J lost 0; bases outside the gene matches: 15. The length of the CDR3 is 19 residues. CDR3 amino acids: CASTRRPVGGTSGANVLTF. The CDR3 DNA is TGTGCCAGCACTCGACGACCCGTGGGGGGGACCTCTGGGGCCAACGTCCTGACTTTC.

This clone was observed a handful of times. The chain has TRBV7-8 and TRBJ1-1, with 9 bases matching TRBD1. After removal of 5 bases from V and 4 bases from J, the junction contained 5 bases not matched to a gene. Germline loops: CDR1 SGHVS, CDR2 FQNEAQ. This CDR3 is built from 14 residues. The DNA of the CDR3 is TGTGCCAGCAGCGGCGACAGGGGGACCACTGAAGCTTTCTTT. Encoded protein: CASSGDRGTTEAFF.

J is TRBJ2-7 and V is TRBV28; D is ambiguous. The V end lost 3 bases, the J end lost 3 bases, and 3 bases lay between the germline ends. Per germline, CDR1 MDHEN and CDR2 SYDVKM. This CDR3 region has 11 residues. The DNA of the CDR3 is TGTGCCAGCAGTTTCCGCTACGAGCAGTACTTC. Translation: CASSFRYEQYF.

V is TRBV21-1 and J is TRBJ2-2; the D call in the table, TRBD2, was not verified against the DNA. TRBV21-1 is recorded as a pseudogene. This CDR3 has 17 residues. The CDR3 sequence is CASSKAPRERVGGELFF. DNA of the CDR3: TGTGCCAGCAGCAAAGCCCCTCGGGAGCGGGTGGGCGGGGAGCTGTTTTTT.